Listed here are 13 T cell receptor beta chains from one sample, sequenced in a study of blood T cells in healthy people across ages. Next came a second PCR, run for about 6 to 11 cycles, which used a sample-barcoded 5' primer along with a J-beta primer mix. TCRdb reprocessed the 5' RACE reads with MiXCR, giving one entry per CDR3 protein. Altogether roughly 700,000 distinct CDR3 sequences are present, roughly 30% being singletons, with the ten largest covering approximately 15%. The sequenced sample was blood. These receptors were collected from a woman of 80 years or more in good health.

This clonotype has at least ten counts. The chain joins TRBV12-3 or TRBV12-4 to TRBJ2-3, with D perhaps TRBD1 (6 bases). The CDR3 is 16 amino acids. V shed 3 bases and J shed 0 bases, with 13 bases lying between them. The CDR3 loop reads CASSFQGSTSTDTQYF. The CDR3 coding sequence is TGTGCCAGCAGTTTTCAGGGGAGTACTAGCACAGATACGCAGTATTTT.

The V call is TRBV5-5, the J call TRBJ2-5; no clear D gene. The last part of the DNA fits TRBJ2-7 better; the J call may be wrong. Germline CDR1 reads SGHKS; CDR2 reads YYEKEE (reference sequence). The CDR3 has 16 residues. The CDR3 region has the DNA TGTGCCAGCAGCTTGGGGCCTACAGAATTCTCCTACGAGCAGTACTTC. This gives the protein CASSLGPTEFSYEQYF.

V and J are TRBV19 and TRBJ1-1, with TRBD1 identical over 10 bases. Germline values: CDR1 LNHDA, CDR2 SQIVND (reference sequence). V was pared by 3 bases and J by 6 bases, with 4 bases of the junction left unmatched. The CDR3 contains 14 residues. The CDR3 spells CASSMGTGVAEAFF. CDR3 nucleotides: TGTGCCAGTAGTATGGGGACAGGGGTCGCTGAAGCTTTCTTT.

In the case of this clonotype: This may be a read error: a much more frequent sequence differs by one nucleotide. V is TRBV9 and J is TRBJ1-2; D uncertain. Germline CDR1 reads SGDLS; CDR2 reads YYNGEE. The CDR3 sequence is 11 residues long. CDR3 bases: TGTGCCAGCAGGACGGGATATGGCTGCACCTTC. Amino acid sequence: CASRTGYGCTF.

This clonotype was seen only a few times. A read error may explain this, as a much larger clone is one base away. The chain uses TRBV29-1 and TRBJ2-1, with D perhaps matching TRBD1 (5 bases). The J call may be incorrect, as the DNA end agrees better with TRBJ2-7. The length of the CDR3 is 14 residues. CDR1 is SQVTM and CDR2 is ANQGSEA in the germline V gene. The CDR3 loop is CSVPTASSYNEQYF. The CDR3 DNA sequence: TGCAGCGTCCCGACAGCAAGCTCCTACAATGAGCAGTACTTC.

This clonotype was seen ten or more times. The V gene is TRBV7-8, the J gene TRBJ1-4; D gene ambiguous. Deletions cut 2 bases from V and 3 bases from J, with 10 bases between. Germline V gene lookup returns CDR1 SGHVS and CDR2 FQNEAQ. This CDR3 spans 15 amino acids. CDR3 bases: TGTGCCAGCAGCTTACGAGACTCACCTAATGAAAAACTGTTTTTT. Its protein is CASSLRDSPNEKLFF.

The chain employs TRBV5-1 and TRBJ2-5; TRBD1 might be the D (6 bases). The V gene's germline CDR1 is SGHRS and CDR2 YFSETQ. The CDR3 sequence is 15 residues long. Trimming left V 6 bases short and J 0 bases short, with 15 bases between. CDR3 nucleotide sequence: TGCGCCAGCACGGTTCCCTCAGGGGACCAAGAGACCCAGTACTTC. Translated, it gives CASTVPSGDQETQYF.

This chain uses TRBV11-3 with TRBJ2-3; D not certain. The V gene's germline CDR1 is SGHNT and CDR2 YENEEA. The CDR3 consists of 14 residues. V lost 5 bases and J lost 2, with 11 bases in between. CDR3: CASSPGPVTDTQYF. The DNA for the CDR3 is TGTGCCAGCAGCCCCGGGCCCGTCACAGATACGCAGTATTTT.

As concerns this clonotype: A single base separates this from a much larger clone, so it may be a read error. The J gene is TRBJ2-2, the V gene TRBV28; 7 nucleotides match TRBD1. Per germline, CDR1 MDHEN and CDR2 SYDVKM. Germline trimming cut 6 bases from V and 1 base from J; bases unmatched to any gene: 2. This CDR3 is 14 amino acids long. Here the CDR3 reads CASRTGWNTGELFF. CDR3 sequence (DNA): TGTGCCAGCAGGACAGGGTGGAACACCGGGGAGCTGTTTTTT.

This clonotype was observed many times. The chain links TRBV10-3 to TRBJ2-3; 8 bases match TRBD1. CDR1 ENHRY and CDR2 SYGVKD come from the germline V gene. Losses at the gene ends were 4 bases for V and 4 bases for J; bases not matched to a gene: 7. The CDR3 sequence is 15 residues long. The CDR3 spells CAISARQGTADTQYF. The CDR3 region has the DNA TGTGCCATCAGTGCCCGACAGGGGACAGCAGATACGCAGTATTTT.

Concerning this clonotype itself: An end of the junction does not agree with germline; a read error may underlie this. The gene calls are TRBV4-3 and TRBJ2-1, with D perhaps TRBD1 (6 bases). The CDR3 spans 16 residues. Germline V lookup: CDR1 LGHNA, CDR2 YSLEER. As DNA, the CDR3 is TGCGCCAGCAGCCAAATGGGGGCGGAGCGGTACAATGAGCATTTCTTC. Translated, it gives CASSQMGAERYNEHFF.

Ten or more counts support this clonotype. This rearrangement joins TRBV19 to TRBJ1-1; no definite D call. Per germline, CDR1 LNHDA and CDR2 SQIVND (reference sequence). The CDR3 loop spans 12 amino acids. The V gene lost 6 bases and the J gene lost 1 base, with 6 bases spanning the gap. The CDR3 region has the DNA TGTGCCAGTAGGGACGGGAACACTGAAGCTTTCTTT. This sequence encodes CASRDGNTEAFF. Full variable domain (outside the CDR3, taken from reference TRBV19 and TRBJ1-1): DGGITQSPKYLFRKEGQNVTLSCEQNLNHDAMYWYRQDPGQGLRLIYYSQIVNDFQKGDIAEGYSVSREKKESFPLTVTSAQKNPTAFYLCASRDGNTEAFFGQGTRLTVV.

The chain has TRBV7-9 and TRBJ1-2, with TRBD1 as a possible D gene (6 bases). Per germline, CDR1 SEHNR and CDR2 FQNEAQ (reference sequence). The CDR3 contains 15 residues. Trimming left V 1 base short and J 2 bases short, with 11 bases between. The CDR3 reads CASSLVPGGNYGYTF. In DNA, the CDR3 is TGTGCCAGCAGCTTAGTCCCTGGGGGCAACTATGGCTACACCTTC.